Below, one T cell receptor beta chain is given with its context. This sample was included in a study of T cell responses to AZD1222 COVID-19 vaccine. Looking at the study overall: Recipients boosted at about 4 weeks or about 12 weeks are pooled.

Generated by immunoSEQ multiplex PCR, the TCRdb table keeps only in-frame clones and is missing some. The profile shows 25,000 to 35,000 clones, approximately 89% of them singletons. The CDR3 is 13 residues long. CDR1 is MNHNS and CDR2 is SASEGT in the germline V gene. Trimming shortened V by 3 bases and J by 3 bases, and 9 bases separated the two germline ends. This receptor was identified in an adult in good health. The V gene is TRBV6-1, the J gene TRBJ2-7; a weak D match, TRBD2 (5 bases). The source was peripheral blood, collected on day 0 of AZD1222 vaccination. Here the CDR3 reads CASSERVRYEQYF. The CDR3 coding sequence is TGTGCCAGCAGTGAGAGGGTTCGCTACGAGCAGTACTTC.